This T cell receptor (beta chain) was sequenced in a study of blood T cell repertoires in COVID-19. Study-level information: From T cells, B-cell-depleted T cells, or PBMCs came the material, which was cDNA or gDNA.

The CDR3 runs 15 residues. V dropped 4 bases and J dropped 0 bases, with 7 bases sitting between them. The germline V gene has CDR1 LNHDA and CDR2 SQIVND (reference sequence). As handled by the study authors: Estimation of nucleated cell counts relied on the amplification of reference gene primers. Using immunoSEQ multiplex PCR, the repertoire was profiled, and TCRdb retains in-frame clones only, with some absent. V, J and clone size are those of that table, while D and trimming were read from the DNA. This sample has approximately 260,000 clones; roughly 86% occur once, and the top ten carry 3.3%. The sequenced sample was PBMCs or T cells enriched from blood (not recorded which). The TCR comes from a middle-aged woman with acute COVID-19. This chain connects TRBV19 to TRBJ1-6; D might be TRBD1 (5 bases). DNA of the CDR3: TGTGCCAGTAGTACCGACAGCTCCTATAATTCACCCCTCCACTTT. Translated: CASSTDSSYNSPLHF. Complete variable domain (other parts from reference TRBV19 and TRBJ1-6): DGGITQSPKYLFRKEGQNVTLSCEQNLNHDAMYWYRQDPGQGLRLIYYSQIVNDFQKGDIAEGYSVSREKKESFPLTVTSAQKNPTAFYLCASSTDSSYNSPLHFGNGTRLTVT.